The 9 T cell receptor beta chains reported below all come from one sample, sequenced in a study of T cell repertoires in cytomegalovirus infection. TCRdb redid the calling of the reads with MiXCR, one entry per CDR3 protein. This sample yields fewer than 350,000 distinct CDR3 sequences, of which 8% to 9.5% are seen a single time; roughly 4.5% belongs to the top ten. The sequencing input was PBMCs. The source of these receptors is a human donor in good health (CMV status not recorded). Some clones in this sample may be carry-over from other donors' samples.

This clonotype has at least ten counts. The chain is built from TRBV6-2 or TRBV6-3 and TRBJ2-3, with no clear D. Germline CDR1 is MNHEY and CDR2 is SVGEGT. The germline V and J ends were trimmed by 2 bases and 2 bases, with 8 bases remaining between them. The CDR3 has 14 amino acids. The CDR3 protein is CASSYRVSTDTQYF. CDR3 bases: TGTGCCAGCAGTTACCGCGTCTCCACAGATACGCAGTATTTT.

The table lists this clonotype with a few counts. This chain uses TRBV12-3 or TRBV12-4 with TRBJ2-7, with 9 bases aligning to TRBD2. This CDR3 has 15 residues. V was pared by 5 bases and J by 3 bases, with 8 bases of the junction left unmatched. The CDR3 DNA is TGTGCCAGCAGTCATCCGACTAGCGGATACTACGAGCAGTACTTC. Protein: CASSHPTSGYYEQYF.

J is TRBJ2-2 and V is TRBV20-1, with D possibly matching TRBD2 (7 bases). V shed 0 bases and J shed 3 bases, with 17 bases lying between them. The length of the CDR3 is 17 residues. Germline CDR1 DFQATT, CDR2 SNEGSKA (reference sequence). The CDR3 region has the DNA TGCAGTGCTAGAGACGTAAGGGGGGGGAGCGACACCGGGGAGCTGTTTTTT. Translating it yields CSARDVRGGSDTGELFF.

This clonotype is judged medium-sized. The V call is TRBV12-3 or TRBV12-4, the J call TRBJ1-5; TRBD1 matches 9 bases. The CDR3 spans 14 residues. The junction had 7 bases not matched to a gene; V was cut back by 6 bases and J by 7 bases. In DNA, the CDR3 is TGTGCCAGCAGCCCTACAGGGGGCGGACAGCCCCAGCATTTT. Its translation is CASSPTGGGQPQHF.

This clonotype was found a few times. The rearrangement joins TRBV28 to TRBJ2-7; no reliable D call. Trimming removed 2 bases from V and 9 bases from J, with 11 bases in between. The germline V gene encodes CDR1 MDHEN and CDR2 SYDVKM. The CDR3 totals 12 residues. DNA of the CDR3: TGTGCCAGCAGTTTAGACATCCGGATGCAGTACTTC. Translating it yields CASSLDIRMQYF.

The chain has TRBV28 and TRBJ2-1; D may be TRBD1 (5 bases). Trimming pared 5 bases from V and 3 bases from J, leaving 14 bases between. Per germline, CDR1 MDHEN and CDR2 SYDVKM. CDR3 length: 15 residues. The CDR3 loop is CASSRTLNNYNEQFF. As DNA, the CDR3 is TGTGCCAGCAGTAGGACACTGAACAACTACAATGAGCAGTTCTTC.

This clonotype was counted only a few times. The chain has TRBV7-3 and TRBJ2-3; D remains ambiguous. V was cut by 0 bases and J by 2 bases, with 9 bases left in between. The germline V gene encodes CDR1 SGHTA and CDR2 FQGTGA. The CDR3 totals 15 residues. CDR3 bases: TGTGCCAGCAGCTTAACTAACTTCCTCACAGATACGCAGTATTTT. It translates to CASSLTNFLTDTQYF.

The rearrangement links TRBV6-1 to TRBJ2-7; D not resolved. Trimming took off 7 bases at V and 0 bases at J, with 13 bases between the two ends. This CDR3 contains 14 residues. Germline CDR1 and CDR2: MNHNS and SASEGT. The CDR3 is CASTRDPRSYEQYF. The CDR3 bases are TGTGCCAGCACCCGTGACCCCCGCTCCTACGAGCAGTACTTC.

The chain uses TRBV7-4 and TRBJ2-7; 7 bases are shared with TRBD1. Losses at the gene ends were 1 base for V and 3 bases for J; bases not matched to a gene: 3. Germline CDR1 is SGHVT and CDR2 is SQSDAQ. This CDR3 region has 14 residues. In DNA form, the CDR3 reads TGTGCCAGCAGCTTAGGACAGGGCCTCTACGAGCAGTACTTC. The encoded protein is CASSLGQGLYEQYF.